The 15 T cell receptor beta chains reported below all come from one sample, sequenced in a study of beta chain features in type 1 diabetes. Study-level results: All four CD4+ subsets of Type 1 diabetes patients contained TCRB CDR3s that were moderately but significantly shorter.

The investigators reverse transcribed all of the isolated RNA, so they sequenced expressed TCRB transcripts. Profiling relied on immunoSEQ multiplex PCR, and the TCRdb table lists in-frame clones only, not all of them. The profile shows a few hundred thousand clones, around 9.6% of them singletons. Antigens of these TCRs are unknown. Sequenced material: central memory CD4+ T cells from blood. These TCRs come from a man aged 25 to 45 with type 1 diabetes.

This clone was recorded at least ten times. The rearrangement uses TRBV28 and TRBJ2-4; D is unclear. Looked up from germline, CDR1 is MDHEN and CDR2 is SYDVKM. CDR3 size: 11 residues. Trimming cost V 7 bases and J 8 bases, with 9 bases left between them. CDR3 in amino acids: CASNGWDIQYF. DNA for the CDR3: TGTGCCAGCAACGGGTGGGACATTCAGTACTTC. Combining the CDR3 with reference TRBV28 and TRBJ2-4 gives the whole variable domain DVKVTQSSRYLVKRTGEKVFLECVQDMDHENMFWYRQDPGLGLRLIYFSYDVKMKEKGDIPEGYSVSREKKERFSLILESASTNQTSMYLCASNGWDIQYFGAGTRLSVL.

In its sample, this clone was seen many times. This chain connects TRBV2 to TRBJ2-2; 7 nucleotides align to TRBD2. The CDR3 is made up of 16 amino acids. Germline CDR1 and CDR2: SNHLY and FYNNEI. Trimming removed 4 bases from V and 0 bases from J; junction bases left unmatched: 5. CDR3 bases: TGTGCCAGCAGTGTGAGGCTAGCGGCGAACACCGGGGAGCTGTTTTTT. As protein: CASSVRLAANTGELFF. The full variable domain, in which reference TRBV2 and TRBJ2-2 provide the parts outside the CDR3, is EPEVTQTPSHQVTQMGQEVILRCVPISNHLYFYWYRQILGQKVEFLVSFYNNEISEKSEIFDDQFSVERPDGSNFTLKIRSTKLEDSAMYFCASSVRLAANTGELFFGEGSRLTVL.

The count of this clone is one. This chain uses TRBV4-3 with TRBJ1-5; the match to TRBD1 covers 8 bases. The CDR3 length is 17 residues. Per germline, CDR1 LGHNA and CDR2 YSLEER. V was pared by 1 base and J by 5 bases, with 10 bases of the junction left unmatched. In DNA form, the CDR3 reads TGCGCCAGCAGCCAAGCCGCAGGACAGGGAAGGGATCAGCCCCAGCATTTT. This sequence encodes CASSQAAGQGRDQPQHF.

This clone was picked up a small number of times. The gene calls are TRBV9 and TRBJ2-2, with D possibly TRBD2 on 5 matching bases. The CDR3 contains 14 residues. CDR1 and CDR2 from the germline V gene are SGDLS and YYNGEE. V was clipped by 5 bases and J by 0 bases, with 8 bases between them. The CDR3 DNA reads TGTGCCAGCAGGACTATTCCGAACACCGGGGAGCTGTTTTTT. It translates to CASRTIPNTGELFF.

There are a few counts of this clone. V gene TRBV7-2 combines with J gene TRBJ2-2; D call uncertain. The CDR3 consists of 14 residues. Trimming took 1 base from V and 3 from J, leaving 6 bases between them. Germline V lookup: CDR1 SGHTA, CDR2 FQGNSA. CDR3 region: CASSLVSYTGELFF. In DNA, the CDR3 is TGTGCCAGCAGCTTAGTCTCTTACACCGGGGAGCTGTTTTTT.

This clone was seen at least ten times. This sequence joins TRBV21-1 and TRBJ2-1; the listed D gene, TRBD2, was not tested against the DNA. TRBV21-1 is designated a pseudogene. The CDR3 covers 14 residues. CDR3 amino acids: CASSMGTSHNEQFF. The CDR3 coding sequence is TGTGCCAGCAGCATGGGGACTAGTCACAATGAGCAGTTCTTC.

The chain couples TRBV5-1 to TRBJ2-5; D might be TRBD1 (6 bases). This CDR3 has 16 amino acids. Germline V CDR1 and CDR2: SGHRS, YFSETQ. V was shortened by 0 bases and J by 11 bases, with 23 bases between the two germline ends. The CDR3, as DNA: TGCGCCAGCAGCTTGGCCGTCGGACAGATGTCTACGGAGCAGTACTTC. It specifies CASSLAVGQMSTEQYF. The entire variable domain, with the rest obtained from reference TRBV5-1 and TRBJ2-5, is as follows: KAGVTQTPRYLIKTRGQQVTLSCSPISGHRSVSWYQQTPGQGLQFLFEYFSETQRNKGNFPGRFSGRQFSNSRSEMNVSTLELGDSALYLCASSLAVGQMSTEQYFGPGTRLLVL.

The CDR3 DNA follows: TGTGCCTGGAGTGGTGGGGGCGGGAGTTTACGGGAGACCCAGTACTTC. This gives the protein CAWSGGGGSLRETQYF. The rearrangement uses TRBV30 and TRBJ2-5, with D maybe TRBD2 (7 bases). The CDR3 consists of 16 residues. Germline V gene sequence: CDR1 GTSNPN, CDR2 SVGIG (reference sequence). V was shortened by 1 base and J by 5 bases, with 20 bases between the two germline ends.

Ten or more counts support this clone. V is TRBV5-6 and J is TRBJ2-5; TRBD1 agrees at 8 bases. The CDR3 runs 14 residues. Germline CDR1 is SGHDT and CDR2 is YYEEEE. With V trimmed by 3 bases and J by 5 bases, 6 bases remained unmatched. For the CDR3, the DNA is TGTGCCAGCAGCTATTACAGGGGGAGGGAGACCCAGTACTTC. Protein: CASSYYRGRETQYF.

Remarks on this clone: It may be a read error: a sequence one base away is much more abundant. CDR3 DNA sequence: TGTGCCAGCAGCCGGAGGGACTCTGATCAGCCCCAGCATTTT. Its translation is CASSRRDSDQPQHF. V and J are TRBV4-2 and TRBJ1-5, with a tentative D call TRBD1 (5 bases). Trimming cost V 4 bases and J 5 bases, with 12 bases left between them. Germline V gene sequence: CDR1 LGHNA, CDR2 YNFKEQ. The CDR3 covers 14 residues.

The CDR3 reads CASSAGVDQPQHF. CDR3 DNA: TGTGCCAGCAGTGCAGGAGTCGATCAGCCCCAGCATTTT. The J gene is TRBJ1-5, the V gene TRBV2; the D is unclear. The CDR3 extends over 13 amino acids. CDR1 is SNHLY and CDR2 is FYNNEI in the germline V gene. V gave up 4 bases and J gave up 5 bases, with 9 bases separating them.

The gene calls are TRBV6-1 and TRBJ2-3; no firm D call. V lost 4 bases, J lost 2 bases, and 10 bases lay in between. This CDR3 is built from 14 residues. Germline V gene sequence: CDR1 MNHNS, CDR2 SASEGT. The CDR3 loop reads CASSARVHTDTQYF. As DNA, the CDR3 is TGTGCCAGCAGTGCCCGGGTCCACACAGATACGCAGTATTTT.

This clone showed up just a few times. V and J are TRBV10-3 and TRBJ1-5; 7 bases fit TRBD1. V lost 10 bases, J lost 2 bases, and 11 bases stayed unmatched. CDR3 length: 15 residues. The germline V gene encodes CDR1 ENHRY and CDR2 SYGVKD. CDR3: CASRGTDRGNQPQHF. The CDR3 coding sequence is TGTGCCAGCAGGGGAACTGACAGGGGCAATCAGCCCCAGCATTTT.

This clone was detected many times. The gene calls are TRBV5-4 and TRBJ2-6; D uncertain. V dropped 2 bases and J dropped 7 bases, with 1 base sitting between them. The CDR3 extends over 11 amino acids. The germline V gene encodes CDR1 SGHNT and CDR2 YYREEE (reference sequence). In DNA form, the CDR3 reads TGTGCCAGCAGCTTTGCCAACGTCCTGACTTTC. This encodes CASSFANVLTF.

The chain joins TRBV27 to TRBJ2-3, with D hard to call. Between the trimmed V and J ends, which lost 6 bases and 0 bases, there was a span of 4 bases. Germline V lookup: CDR1 MNHEY, CDR2 SMNVEV (reference sequence). This CDR3 has 12 amino acids. The CDR3 loop is CASRHSTDTQYF. Written as DNA, the CDR3 is TGTGCCAGCAGACATAGCACAGATACGCAGTATTTT.